This T cell receptor (beta chain) comes out of a study of tumor-infiltrating lymphocytes in primary liver carcinoma. Looking at the study overall: Measuring about 4 to 10 cm across, the tumors were staged as T1-T3 N0M0.

This clonotype was observed a handful of times. Its antigen is currently unknown. Points from the study as a whole: Significantly larger top-250-clone fractions were found in tumors than in blood (p = 0.039). Only about 7-24% of top clones were detected in all five tumor regions.

Researchers generated TCR beta cDNA from approximately 450 ng of total RNA, relying on a constant-region primer. Modified slightly, ARM-PCR produced TCR beta libraries over three nested multiplex PCR rounds. Each of the first two PCR rounds ran approximately 10 cycles with TRBV1-TRBV30 forward and C-beta reverse primers. TCRdb passed the multiplex PCR reads through MiXCR, listing each CDR3 protein once. The sample lists some 94,000 distinct CDR3 sequences, approximately 68% occurring once. The germline V gene has CDR1 SGHAT and CDR2 FQNNGV. Trimming shortened V by 4 bases and J by 7 bases, and 16 bases separated the two germline ends. The CDR3 has 15 amino acids. RNA and DNA were co-extracted from approximately 20-30 mg of unsorted bulk tissue. More than 90% viable tumor cells made up every tumor sample.

The sequence came from a woman aged 55-70 years with primary liver carcinoma and hepatitis B virus infection. The chain couples TRBV11-2 to TRBJ1-4; no clear D. The specimen sequenced was liver tumor tissue from sampling region 5. Subset specified: tumor region T5, tumor centre. CDR3 in DNA: TGTGCCAGCAGCTACTCGGTAGAAGACGGTGAAAAACTGTTTTTT. Amino acids: CASSYSVEDGEKLFF.